Reported below is one TCR beta chain. There are 18 residues in the CDR3. V was trimmed by 1 base and J by 4 bases, leaving 22 bases between them. Germline V CDR1 and CDR2: LNHDA, SQIVND (reference sequence). Library preparation (for TCRbeta) was performed with unique molecular identifiers. One entry per CDR3 protein, called by TCRdb with MiXCR from the PCR reads. The sample holds about 260,000 distinct CDR3 sequences, roughly 8.2% seen once. The record originates from a study of T-cell reconstitution after alpha-beta-depleted transplantation in children. The sequence was collected from a male patient younger than 18 who had a stem cell transplant for acute lymphoblastic leukemia, so the T cells may come from the graft donor. The chain joins TRBV19 to TRBJ1-1, with D perhaps TRBD1 (5 bases). Sample: PBMCs, mostly from graft donor cells, taken 180 days after TCRalphabeta/CD19-depleted stem cell transplant. The CDR3 loop reads CASSIVRDSLVWGTEAFF. The DNA of the CDR3 is TGTGCCAGTAGTATAGTAAGGGACTCCCTCGTCTGGGGCACTGAAGCTTTCTTT.